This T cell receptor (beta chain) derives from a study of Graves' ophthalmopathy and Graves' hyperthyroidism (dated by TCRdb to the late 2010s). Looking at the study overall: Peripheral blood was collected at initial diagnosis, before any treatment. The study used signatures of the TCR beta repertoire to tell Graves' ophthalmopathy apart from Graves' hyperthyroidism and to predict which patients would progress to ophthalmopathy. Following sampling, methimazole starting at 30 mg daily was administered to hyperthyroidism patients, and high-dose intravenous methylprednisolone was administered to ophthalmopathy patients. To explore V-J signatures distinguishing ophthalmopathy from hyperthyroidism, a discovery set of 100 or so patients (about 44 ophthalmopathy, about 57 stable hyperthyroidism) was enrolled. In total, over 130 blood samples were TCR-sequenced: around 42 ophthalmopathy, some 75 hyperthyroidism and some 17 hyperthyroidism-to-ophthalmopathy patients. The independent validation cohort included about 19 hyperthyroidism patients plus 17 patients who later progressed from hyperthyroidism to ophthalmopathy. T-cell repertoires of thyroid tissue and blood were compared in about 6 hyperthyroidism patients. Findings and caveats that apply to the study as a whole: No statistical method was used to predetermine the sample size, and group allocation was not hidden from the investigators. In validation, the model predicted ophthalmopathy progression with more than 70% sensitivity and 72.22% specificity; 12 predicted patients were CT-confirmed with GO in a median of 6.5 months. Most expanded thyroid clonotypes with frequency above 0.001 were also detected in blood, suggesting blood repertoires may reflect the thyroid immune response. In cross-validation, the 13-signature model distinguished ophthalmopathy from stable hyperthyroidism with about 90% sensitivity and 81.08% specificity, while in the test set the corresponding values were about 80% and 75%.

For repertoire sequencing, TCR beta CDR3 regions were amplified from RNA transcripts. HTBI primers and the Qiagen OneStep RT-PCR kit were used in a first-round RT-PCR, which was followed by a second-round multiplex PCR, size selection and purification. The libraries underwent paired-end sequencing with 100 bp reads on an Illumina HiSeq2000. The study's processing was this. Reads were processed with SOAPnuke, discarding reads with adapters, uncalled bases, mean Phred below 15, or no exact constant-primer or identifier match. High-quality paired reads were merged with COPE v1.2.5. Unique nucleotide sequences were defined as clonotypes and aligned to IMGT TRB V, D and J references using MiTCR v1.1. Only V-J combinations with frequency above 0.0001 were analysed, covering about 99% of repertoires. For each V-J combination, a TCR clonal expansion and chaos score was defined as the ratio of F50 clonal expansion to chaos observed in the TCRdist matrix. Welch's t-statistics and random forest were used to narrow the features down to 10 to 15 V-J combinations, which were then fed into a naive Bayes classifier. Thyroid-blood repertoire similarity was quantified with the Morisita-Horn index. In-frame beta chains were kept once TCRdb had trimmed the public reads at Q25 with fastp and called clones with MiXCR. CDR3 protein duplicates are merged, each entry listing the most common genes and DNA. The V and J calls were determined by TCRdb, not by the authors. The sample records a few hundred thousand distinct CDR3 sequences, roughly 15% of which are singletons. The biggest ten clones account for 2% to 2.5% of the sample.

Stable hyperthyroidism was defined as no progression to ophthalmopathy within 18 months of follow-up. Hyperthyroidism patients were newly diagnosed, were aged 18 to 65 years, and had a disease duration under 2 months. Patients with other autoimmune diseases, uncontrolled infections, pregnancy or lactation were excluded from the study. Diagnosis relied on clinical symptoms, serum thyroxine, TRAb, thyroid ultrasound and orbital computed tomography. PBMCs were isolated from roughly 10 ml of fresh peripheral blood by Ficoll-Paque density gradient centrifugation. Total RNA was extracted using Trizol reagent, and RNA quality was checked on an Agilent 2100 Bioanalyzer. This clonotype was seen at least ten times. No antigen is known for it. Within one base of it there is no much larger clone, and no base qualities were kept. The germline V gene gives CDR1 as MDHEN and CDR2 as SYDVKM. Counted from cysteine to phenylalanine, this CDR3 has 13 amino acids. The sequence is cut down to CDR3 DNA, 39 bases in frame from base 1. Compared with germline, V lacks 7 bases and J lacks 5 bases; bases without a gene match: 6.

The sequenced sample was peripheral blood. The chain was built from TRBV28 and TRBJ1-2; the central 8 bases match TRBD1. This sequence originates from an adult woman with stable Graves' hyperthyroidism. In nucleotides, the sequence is TGTGCCAGCACCGGACAGGGAGGGTATGGCTACACCTTC. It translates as CASTGQGGYGYTF.